This T cell receptor beta chain is from a study of T cell responses to AZD1222 COVID-19 vaccine. The table came from immunoSEQ multiplex PCR; TCRdb's copy has only in-frame clones and leaves some out. In the table there are about 150,000 clones, about 90% of which are singletons. Notes on this clone: Its antigen is unidentified.

Trimming took off 8 bases at V and 3 bases at J, with 10 bases between the two ends. Germline CDR1 KGHDR, CDR2 SFDVKD. This CDR3 spans 12 amino acids. Findings of the study overall: Spike-specific TCR breadth and depth were elevated following two AZD1222 doses. Targeting of unmutated variant regions was reportedly seen in nearly half of spike-specific TCRs. Baseline seropositives among AZD1222 recipients totaled only six or seven.

The sequence was obtained from an adult who received the AZD1222 COVID-19 vaccine. This material consisted of peripheral blood, taken 28 days after the second AZD1222 dose. This chain joins TRBV24-1 and TRBJ2-7; a possible D gene is TRBD1 (5 bases). The CDR3 DNA reads TGTGCCACCATCGGCAGGGACTACGAGCAGTACTTC. Encoded protein: CATIGRDYEQYF.